The 14 T cell receptor beta chains given below trace back to one sample, sequenced in a study of molecular identifiers for immune sequencing clone quantification. Each CDR3 protein is one row after TCRdb ran MiXCR on the PCR reads. Altogether roughly 630,000 distinct CDR3 sequences are present, about 25% being singletons, with the ten largest covering about 0.8%. The sample comprised naive CD8+ T cells from blood, with Jurkat cell RNA spiked in. Subset denoted: FACS-sorted CD8+CD4-CCR7+CD45RA+ naive T cells. These receptors were obtained from a human donor in good health. Some libraries in this study had Jurkat cell RNA spiked in.

The chain recombines TRBV18 with TRBJ2-7; D is ambiguous. The CDR3 has 14 amino acids. Germline V lookup: CDR1 KGHSH, CDR2 LQKENI. V gave up 7 bases and J gave up 5 bases, with 18 bases separating them. CDR3 amino acids: CASCAPRSQHEQYF. The DNA for the CDR3 is TGTGCCAGCTGCGCACCACGAAGTCAGCACGAGCAGTACTTC.

This clonotype was picked up a small number of times. The chain joins TRBV7-9 to TRBJ2-5; TRBD2 matches at 9 bases. Germline V gene sequence: CDR1 SEHNR, CDR2 FQNEAQ (reference sequence). The CDR3 spans 17 residues. Trimming took 2 bases from V and 4 from J; bases not matched to a gene: 11. As DNA, the CDR3 is TGTGCCAGCAGCTTATCTGGTTATCTAGCGGGACGAGAGACCCAGTACTTC. It translates to CASSLSGYLAGRETQYF. Drawing the rest from reference TRBV7-9 and TRBJ2-5, the complete variable domain is DTGVSQNPRHKITKRGQNVTFRCDPISEHNRLYWYRQTLGQGPEFLTYFQNEAQLEKSRLLSDRFSAERPKGSFSTLEIQRTEQGDSAMYLCASSLSGYLAGRETQYFGPGTRLLVL.

This clonotype has only one observation. The V and J genes are TRBV6-2 or TRBV6-3 and TRBJ2-3; 9 positions match TRBD2. The V and J ends lost 0 bases and 6 bases, in that order; junction bases with no gene match: 16. Per germline, CDR1 MNHEY and CDR2 SVGEGT. The CDR3 has 19 amino acids. CDR3 sequence: CASSYSTAGASGAPDTQYF. CDR3 in DNA: TGTGCCAGCAGTTACTCGACCGCAGGTGCTAGCGGGGCGCCTGATACGCAGTATTTT.

The J gene is TRBJ2-7, the V gene TRBV5-1; D may be TRBD1 (5 bases). CDR1 and CDR2 (germline): SGHRS, YFSETQ. Trimming cost V 9 bases and J 5 bases, with 12 bases left between them. The CDR3 is 11 residues long. The CDR3 reads CATEIGDEQYF. As DNA, the CDR3 is TGCGCCACTGAAATAGGGGACGAGCAGTACTTC.

Details on this clonotype: A much larger clone lies a single base off, so this may be a read error. This chain connects TRBV6-1 to TRBJ2-3; D remains ambiguous. The CDR3 has 12 residues. Germline assignment: CDR1 MNHNS and CDR2 SASEGT. CDR3 loop: CVSSERSDTQYF. For the CDR3, the DNA is TGTGTCAGCAGTGAACGGAGTGATACGCAGTATTTT.

Regarding this clonotype: Given a much more abundant clone one base away, this may be a read error. The V and J genes are TRBV25-1 and TRBJ2-7; maybe TRBD1 (6 bases). The CDR3 is 16 amino acids. Trimming left V 5 bases short and J 3 bases short, with 20 bases between. Germline V gene lookup returns CDR1 MGHDK and CDR2 SYGVNS. CDR3 in DNA: TGTGCCAGCAGTCCATTACAGGGACGGGAACACTACGAGCAGTACTTC. Its protein is CASSPLQGREHYEQYF.

This clonotype was found many times. The chain combines TRBV4-1 with TRBJ2-5; D is unclear. Trimming shortened V by 0 bases and J by 5 bases, and 13 bases separated the two germline ends. Germline assignment: CDR1 MGHRA and CDR2 YSYEKL. The length of the CDR3 is 15 residues. The CDR3 here is CASSQDIRVGETQYF. CDR3 nucleotides: TGCGCCAGCAGCCAAGATATCCGGGTCGGGGAGACCCAGTACTTC.

The rearrangement links TRBV28 to TRBJ2-5; D is possibly TRBD2 (5 bases). Germline V gene data show CDR1 as MDHEN and CDR2 as SYDVKM. The CDR3 sequence is 13 residues long. V was shortened by 6 bases and J by 7 bases, with 15 bases between the two germline ends. CDR3 residues: CASSPRGLGTQYF. CDR3 DNA sequence: TGTGCCAGCAGCCCTCGGGGTCTGGGGACCCAGTACTTC.

Comment on this clonotype: Given a much more abundant clone one base away, this may be a read error. The J gene is TRBJ2-1, the V gene TRBV24-1; the D is unclear. The CDR3 is 12 residues long. Looked up from germline, CDR1 is KGHDR and CDR2 is SFDVKD. The CDR3 DNA follows: TGTGCCTCCAGTTCCCCAGTCAATGAGCAGTTCTTC. The encoded protein is CASSSPVNEQFF.

For this clonotype: A much larger clone differs from this one at a single base, so this may be a read error. Likely a read error: the CDR3 ends without its conserved phenylalanine or tryptophan. The chain links TRBV4-2 to TRBJ1-1; D gene ambiguous. CDR1 LGHNA and CDR2 YNFKEQ come from the germline V gene. This CDR3 has 14 residues. V gave up 5 bases and J gave up 7 bases, with 17 bases separating them. The CDR3, as DNA: TGTGCCAGCAGCACTGAGCACGGGGTGGATGAAGCTTTCTTG. Translation: CASSTEHGVDEAFL.

This clonotype was detected only a few times. The chain carries TRBV4-1 and TRBJ1-1; 12 nucleotides line up with TRBD1. This CDR3 has 16 amino acids. The trim removed 3 bases at V and 0 bases at J, leaving 2 bases unmatched. From germline, CDR1 is MGHRA and CDR2 YSYEKL. CDR3 amino acids: CASSQGQGAMNTEAFF. The CDR3 DNA is TGCGCCAGCAGCCAGGGACAGGGGGCAATGAACACTGAAGCTTTCTTT.

This chain joins TRBV29-1 and TRBJ1-5; a possible D gene is TRBD1 (5 bases). Germline CDR1 is SQVTM and CDR2 is ANQGSEA. V was pared by 3 bases and J by 5 bases, with 23 bases between. CDR3 length: 17 residues. The CDR3 loop reads CSVEGPGGSYSDQPQHF. The CDR3 nucleotides are TGCAGCGTTGAGGGGCCCGGGGGTTCGTACAGCGATCAGCCCCAGCATTTT.

This clonotype was seen ten or more times. The V call is TRBV7-6, the J call TRBJ2-7; 10 positions match TRBD2. CDR1 and CDR2 from the germline V gene are SGHVS and FNYEAQ. This CDR3 region has 16 residues. V trimming: 5 bases; J trimming: 0 bases; junction bases outside the gene matches: 7. The CDR3 loop is CASSEDSGGSSYEQYF. The CDR3 DNA is TGTGCCAGCAGCGAAGATAGCGGGGGGAGCTCCTACGAGCAGTACTTC.

The chain carries TRBV6-2 or TRBV6-3 and TRBJ1-4; D is unclear. Looked up from germline, CDR1 is MNHEY and CDR2 is SVGEGT. The CDR3 consists of 13 residues. Between the trimmed V and J ends, which lost 5 bases and 12 bases, there was a span of 16 bases. The CDR3 DNA sequence: TGTGCCAGCAGTGACGAGGACGTTTGGGAACTGTTTTTT. As protein: CASSDEDVWELFF.